The next 9 T cell receptor beta chains were all read from a single sample in a study of blood T cell repertoires in COVID-19 (dated by TCRdb to the early 2020s). The receptor library was made with the immunoSEQ multiplex PCR assay. What TCRdb holds here is the immuneACCESS table cut down to in-frame rearrangements. Part of the clones is not present; checked against another copy, under half of the missing clones reflect an unresolved V gene, and the others are unexplained. The sample yields roughly 290,000 clones; nearly 90% were counted once. 1.7% of the sample is held by the ten biggest clonotypes. Sample: PBMCs or T cells enriched from blood (not recorded which). The source is a woman aged 18-35 years with acute COVID-19.

For the CDR3, the DNA is TGTGCCAGCAGTTTCCCCACAGGGAGGGACTATGGCTACACCTTC. Its protein product is CASSFPTGRDYGYTF. The chain recombines TRBV2 with TRBJ1-2, with D perhaps matching TRBD1 (6 bases). The CDR3 contains 15 residues. The V and J ends lost 5 bases and 3 bases respectively, with 16 bases between them. Germline CDR1 SNHLY, CDR2 FYNNEI. The whole variable domain, filled in from reference TRBV2 and TRBJ1-2, reads EPEVTQTPSHQVTQMGQEVILRCVPISNHLYFYWYRQILGQKVEFLVSFYNNEISEKSEIFDDQFSVERPDGSNFTLKIRSTKLEDSAMYFCASSFPTGRDYGYTFGSGTRLTVV.

This chain uses TRBV3-1 (or the pseudogene TRBV3-2) with TRBJ1-2; 7 positions agree with TRBD1. CDR1 is LGHDT and CDR2 is YNNKEL in the germline V gene (reference sequence). V lost 3 bases and J lost 13; bases outside the gene matches: 8. This CDR3 contains 12 residues. The CDR3 protein is CASSQGQGVVTF. CDR3 coding DNA: TGTGCCAGCAGCCAGGGCCAGGGGGTGGTCACCTTC.

Concerning this clone itself: This same CDR3 is encoded by further DNA sequences in the sample. This chain connects TRBV28 to TRBJ2-7, with D tentatively TRBD2 (6 bases). Germline assignment: CDR1 MDHEN and CDR2 SYDVKM. V was clipped by 5 bases and J by 3 bases, with 8 bases between them. The CDR3 has 12 residues. DNA for the CDR3: TGTGCCAGCAGTGGGGGACTCTACGAGCAGTACTTC. It translates to CASSGGLYEQYF.

The chain uses TRBV2 and TRBJ2-7, with 10 bases matching TRBD1. The trim removed 6 bases at V and 3 bases at J, leaving 11 bases unmatched. CDR3 length: 16 amino acids. Germline CDR1 and CDR2: SNHLY and FYNNEI. CDR3 sequence reads: CASSKRPGQGLYEQYF. The CDR3 bases are TGTGCCAGCAGCAAAAGGCCGGGACAGGGGCTCTACGAGCAGTACTTC.

This chain joins TRBV24-1 and TRBJ2-1; D may be TRBD1 (5 bases). Trimming shortened V by 4 bases and J by 9 bases, and 12 bases separated the two germline ends. Germline CDR1 and CDR2: KGHDR and SFDVKD. CDR3 length: 13 amino acids. CDR3 bases: TGTGCCACCAGTGACCTCGACAGCCTTGAGCAGTTCTTC. Its translation is CATSDLDSLEQFF.

Comments on this clone: Other nucleotide sequences in the sample specify the same CDR3. This chain connects TRBV30 to TRBJ1-5; D uncertain. Germline loops: CDR1 GTSNPN, CDR2 SVGIG (reference sequence). CDR3 length: 13 residues. V was shortened by 0 bases and J by 4 bases, with 7 bases between the two germline ends. The CDR3 DNA reads TGTGCCTGGAGTGTGGGAGGGAATCAGCCCCAGCATTTT. It is translated as CAWSVGGNQPQHF.

In DNA form, the CDR3 reads TGTGCCAGCAGCCGGATGAGTGTAGGACTTTACTCCTACGAGCAGTACTTC. Protein sequence: CASSRMSVGLYSYEQYF. The rearrangement links TRBV5-6 to TRBJ2-7, with D tentatively TRBD2 (5 bases). V was cut by 4 bases and J by 0 bases, with 20 bases left in between. Germline V gene data show CDR1 as SGHDT and CDR2 as YYEEEE. This CDR3 has 17 residues.

The chain links TRBV5-1 to TRBJ1-3; weak D call: TRBD1 (5 bases). Germline CDR1 SGHRS, CDR2 YFSETQ. The CDR3 totals 15 residues. V dropped 0 bases and J dropped 0 bases, with 7 bases sitting between them. The CDR3 sequence: CASSLGQSSGNTIYF. The DNA of the CDR3 is TGCGCCAGCAGCTTGGGACAGAGCTCTGGAAACACCATATATTTT.

This chain connects TRBV6-5 to TRBJ2-1; 13 positions match TRBD2. CDR3 length: 15 amino acids. Germline CDR1 and CDR2: MNHEY and SVGAGI. V lost 6 bases, J lost 7 bases, and 6 bases stayed unmatched. In DNA, the CDR3 is TGTGCCAGCAGACTAGCGGGAGGGCTGGGGAATGAGCAGTTCTTC. The encoded protein is CASRLAGGLGNEQFF.